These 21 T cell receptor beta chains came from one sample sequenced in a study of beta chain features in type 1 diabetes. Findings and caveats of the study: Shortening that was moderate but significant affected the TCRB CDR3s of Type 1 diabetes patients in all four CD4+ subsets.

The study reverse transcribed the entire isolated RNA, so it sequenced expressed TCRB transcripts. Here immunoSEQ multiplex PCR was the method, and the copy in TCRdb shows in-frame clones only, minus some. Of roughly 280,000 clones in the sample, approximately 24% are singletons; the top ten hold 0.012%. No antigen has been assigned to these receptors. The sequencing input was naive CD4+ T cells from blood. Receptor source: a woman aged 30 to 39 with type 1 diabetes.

The CDR3 DNA reads as TGTGCCAGCGGTCATCGGACTAGCGGGAGTCTCTACAATGAGCAGTTCTTC. Encoded protein: CASGHRTSGSLYNEQFF. The chain uses TRBV27 and TRBJ2-1; 13 bases align to TRBD2. CDR3 size: 17 residues. The germline CDR1 and CDR2 sequences are MNHEY and SMNVEV (reference sequence). With 8 bases clipped from V and 3 bases from J, the junction kept 10 bases outside the gene matches.

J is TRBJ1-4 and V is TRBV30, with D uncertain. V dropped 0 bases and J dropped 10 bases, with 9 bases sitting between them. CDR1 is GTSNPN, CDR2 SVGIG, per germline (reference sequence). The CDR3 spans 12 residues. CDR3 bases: TGTGCCTGGAGTGTGAATAGTGGAAAACTGTTTTTT. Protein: CAWSVNSGKLFF.

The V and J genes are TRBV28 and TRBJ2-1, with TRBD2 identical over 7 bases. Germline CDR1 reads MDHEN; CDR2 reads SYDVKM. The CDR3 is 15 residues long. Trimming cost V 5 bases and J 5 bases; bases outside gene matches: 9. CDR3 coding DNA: TGTGCCAGCAGTCCGTGGGAGGGCGCGGACAATGAGCAGTTCTTC. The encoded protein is CASSPWEGADNEQFF.

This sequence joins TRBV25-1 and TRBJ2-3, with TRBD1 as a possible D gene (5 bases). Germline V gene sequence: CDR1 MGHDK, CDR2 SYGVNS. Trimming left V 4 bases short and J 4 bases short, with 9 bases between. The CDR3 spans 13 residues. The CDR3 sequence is CASSVGPPDTQYF. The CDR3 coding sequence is TGTGCCAGCAGTGTGGGGCCCCCAGATACGCAGTATTTT.

The CDR3 spells CSVECASAQETQYF. The CDR3 DNA follows: TGCAGCGTTGAATGTGCTAGCGCACAAGAGACCCAGTACTTC. The V and J genes are TRBV29-1 and TRBJ2-5; possible D gene TRBD2, 6 bases. CDR3 length equals 14 residues. With 2 bases removed from V and 2 bases from J, the gap between germline ends came to 12 bases. Looked up from germline, CDR1 is SQVTM and CDR2 is ANQGSEA.

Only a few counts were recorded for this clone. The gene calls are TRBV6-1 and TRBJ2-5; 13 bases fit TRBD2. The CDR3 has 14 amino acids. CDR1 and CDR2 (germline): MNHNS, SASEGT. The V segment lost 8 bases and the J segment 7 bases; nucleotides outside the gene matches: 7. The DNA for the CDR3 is TGTGCCAGCGCCTCCGGGACTAGCGGGGTGACCCAGTACTTC. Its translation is CASASGTSGVTQYF.

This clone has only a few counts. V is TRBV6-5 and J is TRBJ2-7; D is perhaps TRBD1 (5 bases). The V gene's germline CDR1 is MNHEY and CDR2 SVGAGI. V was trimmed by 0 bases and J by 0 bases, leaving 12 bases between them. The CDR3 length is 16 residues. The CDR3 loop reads CASSYSDTGASYEQYF. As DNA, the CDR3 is TGTGCCAGCAGTTACTCAGATACAGGCGCCTCCTACGAGCAGTACTTC.

The DNA for the CDR3 is TGTGCCAGCTCACCCGGGGGTCTGGGCGAGCAGTACTTC. Translation gives CASSPGGLGEQYF. The gene calls are TRBV18 and TRBJ2-7; TRBD2 is a possible D gene (6 bases). The CDR3 runs 13 residues. Trimming left V 3 bases short and J 6 bases short, with 12 bases between. Germline-derived CDR1 and CDR2 are KGHSH and LQKENI.

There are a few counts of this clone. CDR3 protein: CASSLGLAGATYEQYF. In DNA form, the CDR3 reads TGTGCCAGCTCACTTGGACTAGCGGGAGCAACCTACGAGCAGTACTTC. The chain uses TRBV18 and TRBJ2-7, with 13 nucleotides matching TRBD2. The CDR3 runs to 16 residues. In germline, CDR1 is KGHSH, CDR2 LQKENI. The V gene end was trimmed by 4 bases and the J gene end by 2 bases; junction bases not matched to a gene: 5.

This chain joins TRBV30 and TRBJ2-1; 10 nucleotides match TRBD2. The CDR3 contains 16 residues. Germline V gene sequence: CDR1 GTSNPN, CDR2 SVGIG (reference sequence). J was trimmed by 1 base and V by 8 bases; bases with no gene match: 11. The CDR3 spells CARSIKGLASYNEQFF. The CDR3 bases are TGTGCCCGATCAATAAAGGGACTAGCGTCCTACAATGAGCAGTTCTTC.

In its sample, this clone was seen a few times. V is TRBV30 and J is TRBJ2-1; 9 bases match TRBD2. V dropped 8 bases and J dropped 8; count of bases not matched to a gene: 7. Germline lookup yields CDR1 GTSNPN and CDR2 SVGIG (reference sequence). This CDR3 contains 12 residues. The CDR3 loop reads CAGAGGVDEQFF. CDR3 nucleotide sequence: TGTGCCGGGGCGGGAGGGGTCGATGAGCAGTTCTTC.

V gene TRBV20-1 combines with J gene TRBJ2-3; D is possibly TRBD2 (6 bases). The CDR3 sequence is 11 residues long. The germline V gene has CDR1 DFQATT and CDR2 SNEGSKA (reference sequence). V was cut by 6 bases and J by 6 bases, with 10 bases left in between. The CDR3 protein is CSAPTRDTQYF. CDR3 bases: TGCAGTGCACCGACTAGGGATACGCAGTATTTT.

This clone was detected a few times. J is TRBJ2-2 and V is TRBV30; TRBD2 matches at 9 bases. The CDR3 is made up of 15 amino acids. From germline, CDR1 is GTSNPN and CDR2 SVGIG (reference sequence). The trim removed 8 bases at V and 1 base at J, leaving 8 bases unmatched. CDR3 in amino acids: CARRVSGGNTGELFF. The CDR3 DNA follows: TGTGCCCGCCGGGTTAGCGGGGGGAACACCGGGGAGCTGTTTTTT.

The CDR3 DNA reads as TGTGCCAGCAGCCCGCTCGGAGGGAACGAGGAGCTGTTTTTT. Encoded protein: CASSPLGGNEELFF. The V gene is TRBV7-9, the J gene TRBJ2-2; the D gene is possibly TRBD2 (6 bases). This CDR3 has 14 residues. Germline-derived CDR1 and CDR2 are SEHNR and FQNEAQ (reference sequence). Trimming removed 5 bases from V and 10 bases from J, with 17 bases in between.

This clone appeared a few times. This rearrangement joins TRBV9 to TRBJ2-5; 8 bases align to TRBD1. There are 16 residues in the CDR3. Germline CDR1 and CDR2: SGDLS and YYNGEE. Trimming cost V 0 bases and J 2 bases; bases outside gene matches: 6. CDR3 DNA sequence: TGTGCCAGCAGCGTAGCCCCAGGGGGCGAGCAAGAGACCCAGTACTTC. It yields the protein CASSVAPGGEQETQYF.

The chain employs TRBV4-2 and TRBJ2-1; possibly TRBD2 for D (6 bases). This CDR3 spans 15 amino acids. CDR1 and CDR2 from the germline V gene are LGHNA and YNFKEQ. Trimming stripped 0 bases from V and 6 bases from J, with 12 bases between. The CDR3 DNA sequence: TGTGCCAGCAGCCAAGATGCGGGACCCCTCAATGAGCAGTTCTTC. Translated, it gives CASSQDAGPLNEQFF.

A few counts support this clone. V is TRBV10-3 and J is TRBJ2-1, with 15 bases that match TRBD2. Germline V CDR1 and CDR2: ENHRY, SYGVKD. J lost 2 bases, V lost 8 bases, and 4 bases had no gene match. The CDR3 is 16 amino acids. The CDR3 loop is CAIGLAGGLPYNEQFF. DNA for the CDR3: TGTGCCATCGGACTAGCGGGAGGGCTTCCCTACAATGAGCAGTTCTTC.

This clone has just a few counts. CDR3 residues: CASSYGTANTEAFF. In DNA, the CDR3 is TGTGCCAGCAGCTACGGGACAGCCAACACTGAAGCTTTCTTT. This sequence joins TRBV7-2 and TRBJ1-1, with 7 bases lining up with TRBD1. Germline V gene lookup returns CDR1 SGHTA and CDR2 FQGNSA. CDR3 length: 14 amino acids. V shed 4 bases and J 2 bases; nucleotides not matched to a gene: 4.

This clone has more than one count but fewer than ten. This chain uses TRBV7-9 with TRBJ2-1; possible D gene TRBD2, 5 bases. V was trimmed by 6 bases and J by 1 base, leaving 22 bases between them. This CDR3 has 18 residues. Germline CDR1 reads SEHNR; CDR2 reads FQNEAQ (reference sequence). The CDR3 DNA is TGTGCCAGCAGATCCTCCCCGAGGGAGAAGCGGTCCTACAATGAGCAGTTCTTC. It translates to CASRSSPREKRSYNEQFF.

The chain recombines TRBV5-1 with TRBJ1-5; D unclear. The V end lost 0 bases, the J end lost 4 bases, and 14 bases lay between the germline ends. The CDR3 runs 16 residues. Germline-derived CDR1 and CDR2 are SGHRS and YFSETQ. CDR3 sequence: CASSLGWGRENQPQHF. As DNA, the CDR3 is TGCGCCAGCAGCTTGGGATGGGGAAGGGAGAATCAGCCCCAGCATTTT.

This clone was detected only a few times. CDR3 DNA sequence: TGCGCCAGCGGCAGACAGGGGGTACAAGAGACCCAGTACTTC. Residues: CASGRQGVQETQYF. The genes are TRBV5-1 and TRBJ2-5, with 9 bases fitting TRBD1. The CDR3 spans 14 residues. J lost 2 bases, V lost 7 bases, and 6 bases had no gene match. Germline V gene sequence: CDR1 SGHRS, CDR2 YFSETQ.